This T cell receptor (beta chain) was captured by sequencing in a study of blood T cell repertoires in COVID-19. From germline, CDR1 is MNHNY and CDR2 SVGAGI (reference sequence). The CDR3 has 13 residues. Trimming removed 2 bases from V and 9 bases from J, with 11 bases in between. Sequenced by immunoSEQ multiplex PCR; TCRdb stores in-frame clones only, minus some. The sample includes a few hundred thousand clones, roughly 85% seen only once; the top ten take approximately 5%. The chain recombines TRBV6-6 with TRBJ1-5, with unresolved D. The clonotype was recovered from a woman in her 30s who had recovered from COVID-19. The specimen was PBMCs or T cells enriched from blood (not recorded which). The CDR3: CASSYDGLRPQHF. In nucleotides, the CDR3 is TGTGCCAGCAGTTACGATGGGCTGCGGCCCCAGCATTTT.